Listed below are T cell receptor beta chains from one sample, sequenced in a study of T cell repertoires in cytomegalovirus infection. TCRdb fed the reads into MiXCR, producing one record per CDR3 protein. The data show roughly 230,000 distinct CDR3 sequences, 20% to 25% seen once. The sample taken for sequencing was CD8+ T cells from PBMCs. These TCRs come from a human donor in good health (CMV status not recorded). Some clones in this sample may be carry-over from other donors' samples. Each CDR3 is given with its conserved first and last residue. Fields, in order: CDR3 protein, V gene, J gene.

CDR3 protein: CASSVVQGRLNEQFF
V gene: TRBV9
J gene: TRBJ2-1

CDR3 protein: CASRAGSANQPQHF
V gene: TRBV27
J gene: TRBJ1-5

CDR3 protein: CASSQGTLGNSYEQYF
V gene: TRBV12-3/TRBV12-4
J gene: TRBJ2-7

CDR3 protein: CASSLDPAGNYNEQFF
V gene: TRBV7-8
J gene: TRBJ2-1

CDR3 protein: CASSLEWGGTGNTIYF
V gene: TRBV5-5
J gene: TRBJ1-3

CDR3 protein: CASSLGGFEQYF
V gene: TRBV12-3/TRBV12-4
J gene: TRBJ2-7

CDR3 protein: CASSQEGVGTREKLFF
V gene: TRBV3-1
J gene: TRBJ1-4

CDR3 protein: CSVAARDQNYGYTF
V gene: TRBV29-1
J gene: TRBJ1-2

CDR3 protein: CASKSYSNQPQHF
V gene: TRBV6-1
J gene: TRBJ1-5

CDR3 protein: CAWSVVGYGNTEAFF
V gene: TRBV30
J gene: TRBJ1-1